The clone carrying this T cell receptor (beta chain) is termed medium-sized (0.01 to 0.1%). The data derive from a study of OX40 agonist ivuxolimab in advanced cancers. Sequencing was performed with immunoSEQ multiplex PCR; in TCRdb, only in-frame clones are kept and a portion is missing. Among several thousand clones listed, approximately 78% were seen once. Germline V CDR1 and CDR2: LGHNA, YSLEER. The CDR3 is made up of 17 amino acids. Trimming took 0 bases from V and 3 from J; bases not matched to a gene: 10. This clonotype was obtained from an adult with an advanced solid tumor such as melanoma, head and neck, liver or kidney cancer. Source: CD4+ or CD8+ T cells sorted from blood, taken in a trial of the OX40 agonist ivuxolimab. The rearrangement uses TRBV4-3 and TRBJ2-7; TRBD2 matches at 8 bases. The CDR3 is CASSQDLQAGEIYEQYF. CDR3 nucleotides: TGCGCCAGCAGCCAAGATCTCCAAGCGGGGGAGATCTACGAGCAGTACTTC.